Following are 26 T cell receptor beta chains from one sample sequenced in a study of neurological immune-mediated disorders. Using its own MiXCR run on the 5' RACE reads, TCRdb lists one record per CDR3 protein. Of some 28,000 distinct CDR3 sequences in the sample, roughly 6.7% were seen once. Sequencing was carried out using PBMCs. These receptors came from a woman aged 45-65 years in good health.

This clonotype was seen repeatedly, ten times or more. V gene TRBV29-1 combines with J gene TRBJ2-3; no definite D call. Germline-derived CDR1 and CDR2 are SQVTM and ANQGSEA. The CDR3 is 12 amino acids. V was shortened by 3 bases and J by 0 bases, with 4 bases between the two germline ends. The CDR3 nucleotides read TGCAGCGTTGATAGTAGCACAGATACGCAGTATTTT. Amino acid sequence: CSVDSSTDTQYF.

By share of the sample, this clonotype is medium-sized. The gene calls are TRBV10-2 and TRBJ2-7; unclear D gene. Germline values: CDR1 WSHSY, CDR2 SAAADI. This CDR3 comprises 13 residues. V lost 0 bases, J lost 7 bases, and 10 bases lay in between. The chain's CDR3 is CASSESSFGEQYF. The CDR3 nucleotides read TGCGCCAGCAGTGAGTCGAGTTTCGGAGAGCAGTACTTC.

This clonotype was observed many times. The V gene is TRBV20-1, the J gene TRBJ1-5, with a tentative D call TRBD1 (6 bases). This CDR3 comprises 13 residues. V lost 0 bases and J 7 bases, leaving 10 bases between the germline ends. Looked up from germline, CDR1 is DFQATT and CDR2 is SNEGSKA (reference sequence). CDR3 sequence reads: CSARDGGGQPQHF. The DNA of the CDR3 is TGCAGTGCTAGAGATGGGGGGGGCCAGCCCCAGCATTTT.

This clonotype was counted ten times or more. This chain uses TRBV10-3 with TRBJ2-1; TRBD2 matches 8 bases. Trimming cost V 6 bases and J 6 bases; bases outside gene matches: 7. In germline, CDR1 is ENHRY, CDR2 SYGVKD. The CDR3 spans 14 residues. CDR3 DNA sequence: TGTGCCATCAGGGATAGCGGGGCGTTCAATGAGCAGTTCTTC. Protein: CAIRDSGAFNEQFF.

The table lists this clonotype with many counts. The chain links TRBV28 to TRBJ2-7; TRBD1 aligns across 9 bases. Germline-derived CDR1 and CDR2 are MDHEN and SYDVKM. The CDR3 spans 13 residues. V shed 6 bases, J shed 7 bases, and the junction held 7 bases outside the gene matches. The CDR3 spells CASRKRDRVEQYF. As DNA, the CDR3 is TGTGCCAGCAGGAAGCGGGACAGGGTGGAGCAGTACTTC. The entire variable domain, with the rest obtained from reference TRBV28 and TRBJ2-7, is as follows: DVKVTQSSRYLVKRTGEKVFLECVQDMDHENMFWYRQDPGLGLRLIYFSYDVKMKEKGDIPEGYSVSREKKERFSLILESASTNQTSMYLCASRKRDRVEQYFGPGTRLTVT.

Ten or more counts support this clonotype. The chain employs TRBV5-1 and TRBJ2-4, with 7 bases identical to TRBD1. Germline V gene sequence: CDR1 SGHRS, CDR2 YFSETQ. V gave up 4 bases and J gave up 7 bases; unmatched junction bases: 8. CDR3 length: 14 amino acids. The CDR3, as DNA: TGCGCCAGCAGCCCGAGGGAAGGGGGCAACATTCAGTACTTC. Translation gives CASSPREGGNIQYF. The variable domain in full, with the rest retrieved from reference TRBV5-1 and TRBJ2-4, is KAGVTQTPRYLIKTRGQQVTLSCSPISGHRSVSWYQQTPGQGLQFLFEYFSETQRNKGNFPGRFSGRQFSNSRSEMNVSTLELGDSALYLCASSPREGGNIQYFGAGTRLSVL.

This chain joins TRBV29-1 and TRBJ2-5; perhaps TRBD2 as D (6 bases). V was shortened by 3 bases and J by 0 bases, with 14 bases between the two germline ends. This CDR3 comprises 15 residues. Germline lookup yields CDR1 SQVTM and CDR2 ANQGSEA. CDR3: CSVEEGSSYQETQYF. The CDR3 nucleotides read TGCAGCGTTGAGGAGGGGTCTAGTTACCAAGAGACCCAGTACTTC. Variable domain in full (rest from reference TRBV29-1 and TRBJ2-5): SAVISQKPSRDICQRGTSLTIQCQVDSQVTMMFWYRQQPGQSLTLIATANQGSEATYESGFVIDKFPISRPNLTFSTLTVSNMSPEDSSIYLCSVEEGSSYQETQYFGPGTRLLVL.

This clonotype has a count of ten or more. The V and J genes are TRBV5-1 and TRBJ1-2; D unclear. Germline CDR1 is SGHRS and CDR2 is YFSETQ. V shed 0 bases and J shed 5 bases, with 11 bases lying between them. This CDR3 has 14 amino acids. The CDR3, as DNA: TGCGCCAGCAGCTTGGCCGGTGGGGAGTATGGCTACACCTTC. This encodes CASSLAGGEYGYTF.

In this sample, this clonotype turned up many times. The gene calls are TRBV6-2 or TRBV6-3 and TRBJ2-3, with 10 bases identical to TRBD2. Germline CDR1 and CDR2: MNHEY and SVGEGT. The J segment lost 2 bases and the V segment lost 6 bases, leaving 5 bases of the junction unmatched. This CDR3 is built from 15 residues. CDR3 region: CASSPTSGVTDTQYF. In nucleotides, the CDR3 is TGTGCCAGCAGCCCCACTAGCGGGGTCACAGATACGCAGTATTTT.

This clonotype was seen repeatedly, ten times or more. The chain links TRBV5-1 to TRBJ2-6; D is undetermined. V gave up 3 bases and J gave up 4 bases, with 20 bases separating them. Germline assignment: CDR1 SGHRS and CDR2 YFSETQ. The CDR3 sequence is 18 residues long. CDR3 sequence: CASSSAFETVSGANVLTF. As DNA, the CDR3 is TGCGCCAGCAGCTCAGCCTTTGAAACAGTCTCAGGGGCCAACGTCCTGACTTTC.

There are many counts of this clonotype. This sequence joins TRBV25-1 and TRBJ2-5; D may be TRBD2 (5 bases). The CDR3 extends over 16 amino acids. CDR1 is MGHDK and CDR2 is SYGVNS in the germline V gene. The V end was cut by 1 base, the J end by 2 bases, with 14 bases between. The CDR3 spells CASSEFGSGRQETQYF. The CDR3 nucleotides are TGTGCCAGCAGTGAATTTGGGTCGGGAAGGCAAGAGACCCAGTACTTC.

This clonotype was found many times. V and J are TRBV15 and TRBJ2-2; D unresolved. The CDR3 loop spans 17 amino acids. V dropped 0 bases and J dropped 0 bases, with 11 bases sitting between them. From germline, CDR1 is LNHNV and CDR2 YYDKDF (reference sequence). CDR3 nucleotide sequence: TGTGCCACCAGCAGAGATCTCAACCCGACGAACACCGGGGAGCTGTTTTTT. Its protein is CATSRDLNPTNTGELFF.

Ten or more counts support this clonotype. V usage is TRBV6-5 and J usage is TRBJ2-3; no clear D gene. This CDR3 has 17 amino acids. Germline V gene data show CDR1 as MNHEY and CDR2 as SVGAGI. V shed 0 bases and J shed 6 bases, with 19 bases lying between them. The CDR3 region is CASSYSASPNFVDTQYF. In DNA form, the CDR3 reads TGTGCCAGCAGTTACTCGGCCTCTCCTAACTTTGTGGATACGCAGTATTTT.

This clonotype was observed at least ten times. The chain is built from TRBV20-1 and TRBJ2-7; D remains ambiguous. V was pared by 1 base and J by 7 bases, with 14 bases between. The germline V gene has CDR1 DFQATT and CDR2 SNEGSKA (reference sequence). The CDR3 totals 13 residues. For the CDR3, the DNA is TGCAGTGCTAGAGGGGAAACGCCGAAAGAGCAGTACTTC. Amino acid sequence: CSARGETPKEQYF.

This clonotype was counted ten times or more. The chain employs TRBV5-6 and TRBJ1-2, with 8 nucleotides matching TRBD1. The J segment lost 8 bases and the V segment lost 0 bases, leaving 9 bases of the junction unmatched. This CDR3 has 15 amino acids. The germline gives CDR1 SGHDT, CDR2 YYEEEE. CDR3 sequence reads: CASSLAAQGAWGYTF. The CDR3 nucleotides are TGTGCCAGCAGCTTGGCGGCGCAGGGGGCTTGGGGCTACACCTTC.

This clonotype has ten or more counts. The chain couples TRBV5-1 to TRBJ1-1, with 8 bases lining up with TRBD1. The CDR3 is made up of 15 amino acids. V lost 4 bases to trimming and J lost 2 bases; unmatched junction nucleotides: 7. From germline, CDR1 is SGHRS and CDR2 YFSETQ. CDR3 in DNA: TGCGCCAGCAGCGGTCCAGGGGGCCCTAACACTGAAGCTTTCTTT. Translating it yields CASSGPGGPNTEAFF.

At least ten counts were recorded for this clonotype. This CDR3 is CASNQLAGAYEQYF. In DNA form, the CDR3 reads TGTGCCAGCAACCAACTAGCGGGAGCCTACGAGCAGTACTTC. This chain links TRBV6-2 or TRBV6-3 with TRBJ2-7; the match to TRBD2 covers 11 bases. The CDR3 consists of 14 residues. CDR1 is MNHEY, CDR2 SVGEGT, per germline. V lost 7 bases, J lost 2 bases, and 4 bases stayed unmatched.

The CDR3 bases are TGCGCCAGCAGCTTCGGCGGGGACACAGATACGCAGTATTTT. It yields the protein CASSFGGDTDTQYF. The V call is TRBV5-1, the J call TRBJ2-3, with D possibly TRBD2 on 6 matching bases. This CDR3 spans 14 amino acids. In germline, CDR1 is SGHRS, CDR2 YFSETQ. V was shortened by 2 bases and J by 2 bases, with 9 bases between the two germline ends.

This clonotype was detected ten times or more. The rearrangement uses TRBV5-1 and TRBJ1-1, with D possibly matching TRBD1 (5 bases). CDR3 length equals 15 residues. V dropped 2 bases and J dropped 0 bases, with 11 bases sitting between them. Germline values: CDR1 SGHRS, CDR2 YFSETQ. CDR3 sequence reads: CASSLMDTLNTEAFF. In DNA, the CDR3 is TGCGCCAGCAGCTTAATGGACACCCTGAACACTGAAGCTTTCTTT. Drawing the rest from reference TRBV5-1 and TRBJ1-1, the complete variable domain is KAGVTQTPRYLIKTRGQQVTLSCSPISGHRSVSWYQQTPGQGLQFLFEYFSETQRNKGNFPGRFSGRQFSNSRSEMNVSTLELGDSALYLCASSLMDTLNTEAFFGQGTRLTVV.

This clonotype has a count of ten or more. The genes are TRBV20-1 and TRBJ1-2; 10 positions match TRBD1. Germline V gene data show CDR1 as DFQATT and CDR2 as SNEGSKA (reference sequence). CDR3 length equals 15 residues. V shed 6 bases, J shed 0 bases, and the junction held 7 bases outside the gene matches. CDR3 loop: CSAPGTGVSNYGYTF. In DNA, the CDR3 is TGCAGTGCGCCCGGGACAGGGGTCTCTAACTATGGCTACACCTTC.

The V and J genes are TRBV11-2 and TRBJ2-4; 12 positions agree with TRBD2. CDR3 length equals 14 residues. V trimming: 5 bases; J trimming: 8 bases; junction bases outside the gene matches: 4. The V gene's germline CDR1 is SGHAT and CDR2 FQNNGV. Written as DNA, the CDR3 is TGTGCCAGCAGCACTAGCGGGGGGAATCACATTCAGTACTTC. Its protein product is CASSTSGGNHIQYF.

This clonotype was found many times. The chain links TRBV3-1 to TRBJ2-3; D call uncertain. V lost 6 bases to trimming and J lost 3 bases, with 13 bases between them. CDR3 length: 14 amino acids. From germline, CDR1 is LGHDT and CDR2 YNNKEL (reference sequence). CDR3 DNA sequence: TGTGCCAGCAGACACTGGTCCCGTACAGATACGCAGTATTTT. This codes for CASRHWSRTDTQYF.

This clonotype was observed many times. This sequence joins TRBV27 and TRBJ1-6; D unresolved. CDR3 length: 14 amino acids. The V and J ends lost 3 bases and 9 bases respectively, with 12 bases between them. From germline, CDR1 is MNHEY and CDR2 SMNVEV (reference sequence). The CDR3 sequence: CASSFRRSGSPLHF. The DNA for the CDR3 is TGTGCCAGCAGTTTTAGAAGGTCGGGTTCACCCCTCCACTTT.

This clonotype was counted many times. This chain links TRBV5-1 with TRBJ1-1; possibly TRBD1 for D (5 bases). This CDR3 has 14 residues. Germline V gives CDR1 SGHRS, CDR2 YFSETQ. V gave up 6 bases and J gave up 1 base, with 13 bases separating them. As DNA, the CDR3 is TGCGCCAGCACCCTGGCGGGACGGAACACTGAAGCTTTCTTT. This gives the protein CASTLAGRNTEAFF.

This clonotype was seen repeatedly, ten times or more. This rearrangement joins TRBV6-4 to TRBJ2-6; TRBD2 might be the D (5 bases). Germline assignment: CDR1 MRHNA and CDR2 SNTAGT. The CDR3 is 14 residues long. V shed 8 bases and J shed 0 bases, with 8 bases lying between them. CDR3 sequence (DNA): TGTGCCAGCCGGGATAGCTCTGGGGCCAACGTCCTGACTTTC. Protein product: CASRDSSGANVLTF.

The V and J genes are TRBV7-3 and TRBJ2-2, with D possibly TRBD1 on 5 matching bases. Germline V gene lookup returns CDR1 SGHTA and CDR2 FQGTGA. The CDR3 has 16 amino acids. The ends were cut back, 5 bases at V and 3 bases at J, with 16 bases in the middle. The DNA of the CDR3 is TGTGCCAGCAGCCACGTAGGGGCTTCGGACACCGGGGAGCTGTTTTTT. It encodes CASSHVGASDTGELFF.